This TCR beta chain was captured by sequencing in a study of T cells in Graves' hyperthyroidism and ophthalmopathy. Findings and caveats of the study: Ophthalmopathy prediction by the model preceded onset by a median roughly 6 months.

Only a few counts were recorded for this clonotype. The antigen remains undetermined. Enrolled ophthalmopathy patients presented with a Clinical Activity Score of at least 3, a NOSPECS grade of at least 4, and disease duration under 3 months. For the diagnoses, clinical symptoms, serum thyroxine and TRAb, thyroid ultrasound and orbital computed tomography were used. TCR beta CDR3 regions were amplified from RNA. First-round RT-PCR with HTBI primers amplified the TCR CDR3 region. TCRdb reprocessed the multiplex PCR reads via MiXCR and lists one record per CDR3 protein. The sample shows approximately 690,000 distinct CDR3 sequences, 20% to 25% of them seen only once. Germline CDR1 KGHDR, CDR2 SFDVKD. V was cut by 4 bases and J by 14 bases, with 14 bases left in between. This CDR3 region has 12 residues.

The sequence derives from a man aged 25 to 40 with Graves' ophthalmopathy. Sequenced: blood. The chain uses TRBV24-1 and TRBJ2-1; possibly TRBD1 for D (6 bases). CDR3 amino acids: CATSEVQGYEFF. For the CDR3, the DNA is TGTGCCACCAGTGAGGTACAGGGATATGAGTTCTTC.